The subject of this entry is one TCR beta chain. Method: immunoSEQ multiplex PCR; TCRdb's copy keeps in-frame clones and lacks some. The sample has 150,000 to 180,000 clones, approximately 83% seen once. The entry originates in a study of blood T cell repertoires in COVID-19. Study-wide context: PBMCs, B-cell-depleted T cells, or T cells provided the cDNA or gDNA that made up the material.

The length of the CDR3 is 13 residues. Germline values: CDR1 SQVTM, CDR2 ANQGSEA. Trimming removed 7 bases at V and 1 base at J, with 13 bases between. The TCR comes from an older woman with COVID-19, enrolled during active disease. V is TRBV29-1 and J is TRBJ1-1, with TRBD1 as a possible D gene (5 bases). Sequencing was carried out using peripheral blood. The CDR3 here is CSADSDTNTEAFF. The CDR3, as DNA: TGCAGCGCAGACAGTGATACGAACACTGAAGCTTTCTTT.